This is a list of T cell receptor beta chains from one sample in a study of CD8+CD57+ T cells in acquired aplastic anemia. TCRdb re-derived calls from the reads in MiXCR, one entry per CDR3 protein. The sample has approximately 200,000 distinct CDR3 sequences; almost 50% are singletons. The sample comprised sorted CD4+, CD8+, or CD8+CD57+ T cells (not recorded which) from PBMCs. All receptors derive from a human donor with aplastic anemia. Each CDR3 is given with its conserved first and last residue. The D gene is left open where the match is weak. Clone size, where shown, is once, few, many, or a class for clones that have expanded.

>few|TRBV29-1|TRBJ2-7|NA
CSVEDGDPPYEQYF
TGCAGCGTTGAAGATGGGGACCCCCCCTACGAGCAGTACTTC
>many|TRBV6-4|TRBJ1-2|NA
CASSDGRGYGYTF
TGTGCCAGCAGTGACGGCAGGGGCTATGGCTACACCTTC
>many|TRBV19|TRBJ2-3|NA
CASSTTGEGRTDTQYF
TGTGCCAGTAGTACTACAGGGGAGGGGCGCACAGATACGCAGTATTTT
>NA|TRBV7-9|TRBJ1-3|NA
CASSPRGRSSGNTIYF
TGTGCCAGCAGCCCGCGGGGACGGAGCTCTGGAAACACCATATATTTT
>NA|TRBV4-1|TRBJ1-4|TRBD1
CASSQAILGGQINEKLFF
TGCGCCAGCAGCCAAGCGATTTTAGGGGGACAGATTAATGAAAAACTGTTTTTT
>NA|TRBV7-2|TRBJ2-6|NA
CASSRRASGANVLTF
TGTGCCAGCAGCCGTCGGGCTAGCGGGGCCAACGTCCTGACTTTC
>NA|TRBV6-2/TRBV6-3|TRBJ1-5|NA
CASSPGAGNQPQHF
TGTGCCAGCAGCCCCGGAGCAGGGAATCAGCCCCAGCATTTT
>NA|TRBV2|TRBJ1-6|NA
CASKITNSPLHF
TGTGCCAGCAAGATAACCAATTCACCCCTCCACTTT
>NA|TRBV12-3/TRBV12-4|TRBJ1-5|NA
CASSRRNQPQHF
TGTGCCAGCAGTCGCCGAAATCAGCCCCAGCATTTT
>NA|TRBV10-3|TRBJ2-7|NA
CASSVGQSSSYEQYF
TGTGCCAGCAGCGTAGGCCAGTCTAGCTCCTACGAGCAGTACTTC
>many|TRBV7-9|TRBJ1-4|TRBD1
CASSPGQGDEKLFF
TGTGCCAGCAGCCCCGGACAGGGAGATGAAAAACTGTTTTTT
>NA|TRBV6-5|TRBJ2-5|NA
CASSYSGTNPRETQYF
TGTGCCAGCAGTTACTCAGGGACGAACCCCCGGGAGACCCAGTACTTC
>few|TRBV7-3|TRBJ2-7|TRBD1
CASSLTGQGYEQYF
TGTGCCAGCAGCTTAACGGGACAGGGCTACGAGCAGTACTTC
>many|TRBV19|TRBJ1-6|NA
CASSRGNRDGDNSPLHF
TGTGCCAGTAGCCGAGGGAACCGGGACGGTGATAATTCACCCCTCCACTTT
>many|TRBV14|TRBJ2-7|TRBD1
CASRNRDSYPYEQYF
TGTGCCAGCAGAAACCGGGACAGCTATCCCTACGAGCAGTACTTC
>NA|TRBV2|TRBJ1-6|TRBD1
CADRTGYNSPLHF
TGTGCCGACCGGACAGGGTATAATTCACCCCTCCACTTT
>NA|TRBV20-1|TRBJ2-3|TRBD2
CSAPHSGRAVDTQYF
TGCAGTGCTCCCCATAGCGGGAGGGCCGTGGATACGCAGTATTTT
>NA|TRBV28|TRBJ2-5|TRBD1
CASSLGGQGAGETQYF
TGTGCCAGCAGTTTAGGGGGACAGGGGGCTGGAGAGACCCAGTACTTC
>NA|TRBV10-2|TRBJ2-1|NA
CASRDNEQFF
TGCGCCAGCAGGGACAATGAGCAGTTCTTC
>NA|TRBV20-1|TRBJ2-5|TRBD1
CSATGTGNQPQYF
TGCAGTGCCACCGGGACAGGGAATCAGCCCCAGTACTTC
>many|TRBV2|TRBJ1-4|NA
CASRTGGNEKLFF
TGTGCCAGCCGGACCGGCGGTAATGAAAAACTGTTTTTT
>few|TRBV7-8|TRBJ2-1|NA
CASSSVGQPYNEQFF
TGTGCCAGCAGCAGTGTTGGGCAGCCCTACAATGAGCAGTTCTTC